This T cell receptor beta chain is drawn from a study of T cells in Graves' hyperthyroidism and ophthalmopathy. Study results and caveats: Prediction of ophthalmopathy progression came a median approximately 6.5 months pre-onset.

Across 18 months, stable Graves' hyperthyroidism was marked by no progression to ophthalmopathy. Based on clinical symptoms, serum thyroxine and TRAb, thyroid ultrasound and orbital computed tomography, diagnoses were reached. Out of 10 ml of fresh peripheral blood came the PBMCs. Trimming stripped 6 bases from V and 4 bases from J, with 9 bases between. The CDR3 has 13 residues. Germline values: CDR1 SNHLY, CDR2 FYNNEI. A remark on this clonotype: Its specificity is unknown.

Amplification targeted TCR beta CDR3 regions from RNA transcripts. The TCR CDR3 first-round RT-PCR relied on the HTBI primer set. Using its own MiXCR run on the multiplex PCR reads, TCRdb lists one record per CDR3 protein. Of around 560,000 distinct CDR3 sequences in the sample, 16% are singletons; the top ten hold under 20%. What was sequenced was blood. The sequence derives from a woman under 30 with Graves' hyperthyroidism. This chain connects TRBV2 to TRBJ1-4, with D tentatively TRBD1 (5 bases). The CDR3 region is CASRAGLNEKLFF. The CDR3 DNA reads as TGTGCCAGCAGGGCAGGGCTTAATGAAAAACTGTTTTTT.